These T cell receptor beta chains were read from a single sample in a study of T cell responses to AZD1222 COVID-19 vaccine. The method was immunoSEQ multiplex PCR; TCRdb's version includes in-frame clones alone and lacks a portion of them. The sample contains around 150,000 clones, about nine tenths of which appear only once. The starting material was peripheral blood, obtained on day 0 of AZD1222 vaccination. These receptors came from an adult in good health. The CDR3 runs from the conserved cysteine through the conserved F or W. The size field is filled for only some rows; it gives once, few, many or a size class.

CDR3 | size | V
CAWSVRGTYGYTF | - | TRBV30
CASSFGLAGDKRETQYF | - | TRBV11-2
CASSQVKLVEKLFF | - | TRBV4-1
CASSLEAGGQNF | - | TRBV7-8
CASSTRGAFGTDTQYF | - | TRBV6-6
CASSLGVGPSEQFF | - | TRBV5-5
CASSLVGGSGNTIYF | - | TRBV5-1
CASSSQGGSETQYF | - | TRBV7-6
CASSLASGGGRETQYF | once | TRBV7-2
CASSLEGSYTF | - | TRBV5-4
CASSPRGQGYEQYF | once | TRBV5-5
CASSLDRLLRGINQPQHF | - | TRBV28
CASSQDSAPWNEQFF | - | TRBV3-1/TRBV3-2
CASSLGRDRKAFF | - | TRBV7-9
CAQGGAGGYTF | - | TRBV30
CASSFSGKLFF | - | TRBV5-1
CASSLAARETQYF | once | TRBV5-4
CASSGTGKPSSYNSPLHF | - | TRBV7-8
CATSRAGGPGEQFF | - | TRBV15
CASSSDFGTSYYGYTF | - | TRBV27
CASSQATGGGNTIYF | - | TRBV4-2
CASSLAPRGWPQHF | - | TRBV11-2
CASSSPSTGEIYGYTF | - | TRBV27
CASNQPQHF | once | TRBV7-9
CASRAMNTEAFF | - | TRBV19
CASSERPGPYNSPLHF | - | TRBV18
CASSSMPLGEQYF | - | TRBV7-3
CASSFPTGAYNQPQHF | - | TRBV28
CASSFTPGVGAFF | - | TRBV27
CASSLVGRDYGYTF | - | TRBV27
CASSWDRPTDTQYF | - | TRBV5-1
CASSQDGAPSNEKLFF | - | TRBV4-1
CASSQAGNSNQPQHF | - | TRBV3-1/TRBV3-2
CASTWGGAGPYGYTF | - | TRBV19